A selection of T cell receptor beta chains follows, all from one sample in a study of neurological immune-mediated disorders. A single record per CDR3 protein comes from TCRdb applying MiXCR to the 5' RACE reads. The sample includes 45,000 to 50,000 distinct CDR3 sequences, around 4.5% of them seen just once. Source material: PBMCs. The origin of the receptors is a woman aged 60-70 years with multiple sclerosis. Each CDR3 is given with its conserved first and last residue. A D gene is named only where the DNA matches it firmly. Clone size is shown for a subset of rows, as once, few, many or a class of expanded clone.

few	TRBD2	TRBJ2-3	TRBV20-1	CSAAREELDTQYF	TGCAGTGCGGCGCGGGAGGAGTTAGATACGCAGTATTTT
NA	NA	TRBJ2-1	TRBV20-1	CSAARGAIYNEQFF	TGCAGTGCTGCCCGGGGGGCCATATACAATGAGCAGTTCTTC
many	TRBD2	TRBJ2-3	TRBV20-1	CSARPGTSGGDTQYF	TGCAGTGCTAGGCCCGGGACTAGCGGTGGAGATACGCAGTATTTT
many	NA	TRBJ2-5	TRBV15	CAAPCGSQETQYF	TGTGCCGCACCGTGCGGTAGCCAAGAGACCCAGTACTTC
many	TRBD1	TRBJ1-4	TRBV20-1	CSARDWVSGTGREKLFF	TGCAGTGCTAGAGATTGGGTCTCCGGGACAGGACGAGAAAAACTGTTTTTT
few	NA	TRBJ2-3	TRBV5-1	CASSLAVLSTDTQYF	TGCGCCAGCAGCTTGGCCGTCCTCAGCACAGATACGCAGTATTTT
many	NA	TRBJ2-3	TRBV25-1	CASSAGVVPTDTQYF	TGTGCCAGCAGTGCCGGAGTAGTTCCCACAGATACGCAGTATTTT
many	TRBD1	TRBJ2-3	TRBV12-3/TRBV12-4	CASTSDRVRDTQYF	TGTGCCAGCACCTCCGACAGGGTTCGGGATACGCAGTATTTT
many	NA	TRBJ1-5	TRBV29-1	CSVGWEGYQPQHF	TGCAGCGTTGGATGGGAGGGGTATCAACCCCAGCATTTT
NA	NA	TRBJ2-3	TRBV20-1	CSARSLVSDTQYF	TGCAGTGCTAGAAGCCTAGTATCGGATACGCAGTATTTT
many	NA	TRBJ1-5	TRBV20-1	CSAGQNSNQPQHF	TGCAGCGCTGGACAGAATAGCAATCAGCCCCAGCATTTT
NA	NA	TRBJ2-5	TRBV5-1	CASSFLGGQETQYF	TGCGCCAGCAGCTTTTTAGGCGGACAAGAGACCCAGTACTTC
many	NA	TRBJ1-5	TRBV12-3/TRBV12-4	CASSLVYDRYLPSNQPQHF	TGTGCCAGCAGTTTAGTGTACGACAGGTATCTACCTAGCAATCAGCCCCAGCATTTT
NA	NA	TRBJ2-6	TRBV6-5	CASSSSSGANVLTF	TGTGCCAGCAGTTCAAGCTCTGGGGCCAACGTCCTGACTTTC
many	TRBD2	TRBJ2-5	TRBV9	CASSLSSGMETQYF	TGTGCCAGCAGCCTCTCTAGCGGGATGGAGACCCAGTACTTC
many	NA	TRBJ2-5	TRBV7-9	CASSLYRPTSYETQYF	TGTGCCAGCAGCTTATATCGCCCTACTAGTTACGAGACCCAGTACTTC
few	NA	TRBJ2-2	TRBV12-3/TRBV12-4	CASSFWDNTGELFF	TGTGCCAGCAGTTTTTGGGACAACACCGGGGAGCTGTTTTTT
many	NA	TRBJ1-1	TRBV20-1	CSARDRRGFTEAFF	TGCAGTGCTAGGGACCGGAGGGGCTTCACTGAAGCTTTCTTT
many	NA	TRBJ2-6	TRBV20-1	CSGRRSGANVLTF	TGCAGTGGGCGTCGTTCTGGGGCCAACGTCCTGACTTTC
few	NA	TRBJ1-6	TRBV15	CATSRDPATPLHF	TGTGCCACCAGCAGAGATCCCGCTACACCCCTCCACTTT
many	TRBD1	TRBJ2-2	TRBV10-3	CAISEGDSYTGELFF	TGTGCCATCAGTGAGGGGGACAGTTACACCGGGGAGCTGTTTTTT
many	TRBD1	TRBJ2-7	TRBV28	CASSLGTGLRSYEQYF	TGTGCCAGCAGTTTAGGGACAGGACTCCGCTCCTACGAGCAGTACTTC
few	NA	TRBJ2-3	TRBV12-3/TRBV12-4	CASSLYRSRISTDTQYF	TGTGCCAGCAGTTTATATCGATCCAGGATATCCACAGATACGCAGTATTTT
many	NA	TRBJ1-1	TRBV12-3/TRBV12-4	CASSVDRRTEAFF	TGTGCCAGCAGTGTTGACAGGCGCACTGAAGCTTTCTTT
NA	NA	TRBJ2-7	TRBV20-1	CSANGGPEYEQYF	TGCAGTGCTAATGGGGGCCCGGAATACGAGCAGTACTTC
many	NA	TRBJ2-3	TRBV12-3/TRBV12-4	CASSSLAFTQYF	TGTGCCAGCAGCTCCTTGGCGTTCACGCAGTATTTT
NA	NA	TRBJ2-3	TRBV12-3/TRBV12-4	CASSFGGRGHTDTQYF	TGTGCCAGCAGTTTTGGGGGGCGGGGTCACACAGATACGCAGTATTTT
many	TRBD2	TRBJ2-1	TRBV5-1	CASRFTSGREFF	TGCGCCAGCAGATTTACTAGCGGGAGGGAGTTCTTC
few	NA	TRBJ1-5	TRBV28	CASRGSRRDQPQHF	TGTGCCAGCAGGGGGTCAAGGCGCGATCAGCCCCAGCATTTT
NA	NA	TRBJ1-1	TRBV20-1	CSARYRAFSEAFF	TGCAGTGCTAGATACAGGGCTTTCTCTGAAGCTTTCTTT
many	TRBD1	TRBJ1-6	TRBV6-2/TRBV6-3	CASSYSGGNSPLHF	TGTGCCAGCAGTTACTCAGGGGGCAATTCACCCCTCCACTTT
many	NA	TRBJ2-7	TRBV28	CASSLNTGPYEQYF	TGTGCCAGCAGTTTAAATACAGGGCCCTACGAGCAGTACTTC
many	TRBD1	TRBJ1-1	TRBV9	CASSIGQGRTEAFF	TGTGCCAGCAGCATCGGACAGGGAAGGACTGAAGCTTTCTTT
NA	TRBD2	TRBJ2-3	TRBV7-2	CASSLLADTGTDTQYF	TGTGCCAGCAGCTTACTAGCGGATACGGGCACAGATACGCAGTATTTT
many	TRBD1	TRBJ1-1	TRBV3-1	CASSQGQGNTEAFF	TGTGCCAGCAGCCAAGGACAGGGGAACACTGAAGCTTTCTTT
many	NA	TRBJ2-7	TRBV7-2	CASRPGLSSYEQYF	TGTGCCAGCAGGCCAGGACTGAGCTCCTACGAGCAGTACTTC
NA	TRBD1	TRBJ2-1	TRBV20-1	CSAPQGACSEQFF	TGCAGTGCTCCACAGGGGGCGTGTAGTGAGCAGTTCTTC
many	NA	TRBJ1-2	TRBV5-6	CASSLVYRDGYTF	TGTGCCAGCAGCTTGGTCTACAGGGACGGCTACACCTTC
NA	TRBD2	TRBJ2-5	TRBV3-1	CASSQEKVAGDETQYF	TGTGCCAGCAGCCAAGAGAAGGTAGCGGGAGATGAGACCCAGTACTTC
few	NA	TRBJ2-2	TRBV19	CASSWSTGENTGELFF	TGTGCCAGTAGTTGGAGTACAGGCGAGAACACCGGGGAGCTGTTTTTT
many	NA	TRBJ2-3	TRBV11-2	CASSSHPGERDTQYF	TGTGCCAGCAGCTCTCATCCAGGGGAACGGGATACGCAGTATTTT
many	NA	TRBJ2-5	TRBV10-3	CATGTARTETQYF	TGTGCCACCGGGACGGCCAGGACAGAGACCCAGTACTTC
many	NA	TRBJ2-3	TRBV7-2	CASSSGPATDTQYF	TGTGCCAGCAGCTCGGGACCGGCCACAGATACGCAGTATTTT
many	NA	TRBJ2-3	TRBV5-1	CASSLVEARNTQYF	TGCGCCAGCAGCTTGGTGGAGGCCCGGAATACGCAGTATTTT
few	NA	TRBJ1-1	TRBV9	CASSRGQNTEAFF	TGTGCCAGCAGCAGGGGACAGAACACTGAAGCTTTCTTT
NA	NA	TRBJ2-5	TRBV10-3	CAISELWSTQKETQYF	TGTGCCATCAGTGAGTTATGGTCTACACAGAAAGAGACCCAGTACTTC
many	TRBD2	TRBJ2-5	TRBV5-1	CASSWTSGRHNQETQYF	TGCGCCAGCAGCTGGACTAGCGGGAGGCATAACCAAGAGACCCAGTACTTC
many	NA	TRBJ2-3	TRBV24-1	CATSDLPGADTQYF	TGTGCCACCAGTGATTTGCCCGGGGCAGATACGCAGTATTTT
NA	NA	TRBJ1-2	TRBV7-9	CASSQDSSNYGYTF	TGTGCCAGCAGTCAGGACAGTTCTAACTATGGCTACACCTTC
many	NA	TRBJ1-1	TRBV5-6	CASSFGFTNTEAFF	TGTGCCAGCAGCTTCGGTTTTACAAATACTGAAGCTTTCTTT
few	NA	TRBJ2-2	TRBV5-1	CASSVGQGELFF	TGCGCCAGCAGCGTCGGACAGGGGGAGCTGTTTTTT
many	TRBD2	TRBJ2-1	TRBV7-2	CASSGRDRYNEQFF	TGTGCCAGCAGCGGGAGGGATCGGTACAATGAGCAGTTCTTC
many	TRBD2	TRBJ2-2	TRBV4-3	CASSQVASGEGGELFF	TGCGCCAGCAGCCAAGTGGCTAGCGGGGAGGGCGGGGAGCTGTTTTTT
few	TRBD2	TRBJ2-3	TRBV20-1	CSANPLLAGDRADTQYF	TGCAGTGCTAACCCCCTCTTAGCGGGAGATAGGGCAGATACGCAGTATTTT